The source of this T cell receptor (beta chain) is a study of long-term antiretroviral therapy in people with HIV. Researchers ran immunoSEQ v3.0 at survey level. Assay: immunoSEQ multiplex PCR; the TCRdb copy retains only in-frame clones and omits some. The sample contains tens of thousands of clones, roughly four fifths of which appear only once. The V end was cut by 1 base, the J end by 1 base, with 5 bases between. This CDR3 is 13 amino acids long. The V gene's germline CDR1 is LNHDA and CDR2 SQIVND (reference sequence). Regarding the study as a whole: There were no data on ART adherence, viral resistance or therapy changes, a gap that limits inferences about post-ART repertoire changes.

As to this clone: The antigen remains undetermined.

This sequence was found in a man between 18 and 35 years old with HIV. The rearrangement uses TRBV19 and TRBJ2-7; D not resolved. This material consisted of unsorted PBMCs, taken 0.5 years after starting antiretroviral therapy. Here the CDR3 reads CASSIGASYEQYF. For the CDR3, the DNA is TGTGCCAGTAGTATAGGGGCTTCCTACGAGCAGTACTTC.